These 32 T cell receptor beta chains share one sample of origin, sequenced in a study of T-cell memory formation after mild COVID-19. TCRdb re-called the 5' RACE reads through MiXCR, storing one row per CDR3 protein. Among about 560,000 distinct CDR3 sequences listed, 20% to 25% were seen once. The sample comprised PBMCs or a T cell subset sorted from them (not recorded which). These receptors all stem from an adult woman who had mild COVID-19 (a few samples of this study predate the infection). Cell type and time point are not known.

The J gene is TRBJ1-1, the V gene TRBV5-6; D ambiguous. The CDR3 consists of 16 residues. Per germline, CDR1 SGHDT and CDR2 YYEEEE. Trimming stripped 2 bases from V and 1 base from J, with 15 bases between. CDR3 bases: TGTGCCAGCAGCTTTGAGGGCCGGGCTTCGAACACTGAAGCTTTCTTT. Protein: CASSFEGRASNTEAFF.

The gene calls are TRBV5-1 and TRBJ2-5, with D uncertain. The CDR3 totals 15 residues. The germline CDR1 and CDR2 sequences are SGHRS and YFSETQ. Trimming shortened V by 2 bases and J by 5 bases, and 16 bases separated the two germline ends. The CDR3 spells CASSFFTGSKETQYF. CDR3 DNA: TGCGCCAGCAGCTTTTTTACCGGGTCGAAGGAGACCCAGTACTTC.

The chain has TRBV5-5 and TRBJ1-5; D is perhaps TRBD1 (5 bases). V lost 5 bases, J lost 3 bases, and 18 bases lay in between. The CDR3 has 16 amino acids. The germline CDR1 and CDR2 sequences are SGHKS and YYEKEE (reference sequence). CDR3: CASRFGGGPNNQPQHF. CDR3 coding DNA: TGTGCCAGCAGATTCGGTGGGGGTCCGAACAATCAGCCCCAGCATTTT.

This clonotype was seen at least ten times. The chain recombines TRBV7-3 with TRBJ2-1; TRBD2 is a possible D gene (5 bases). The CDR3 spans 14 residues. Germline values: CDR1 SGHTA, CDR2 FQGTGA. Trimming pared 5 bases from V and 6 bases from J, leaving 14 bases between. CDR3 nucleotide sequence: TGTGCCAGCAGCCCAACTAGGTCCGGCAATGAGCAGTTCTTC. It yields the protein CASSPTRSGNEQFF.

The V and J genes are TRBV15 and TRBJ2-4; D not resolved. Germline-derived CDR1 and CDR2 are LNHNV and YYDKDF (reference sequence). The V end was cut by 0 bases, the J end by 12 bases, with 9 bases between. The CDR3 is 12 residues long. This chain's CDR3 is CATSRDHSGQYF. CDR3 nucleotide sequence: TGTGCCACCAGCAGAGATCATTCCGGTCAGTACTTC.

The J gene is TRBJ2-7, the V gene TRBV14, with TRBD1 matching 8 bases. This CDR3 has 14 amino acids. CDR1 and CDR2 (germline): SGHDN, FVKESK. The junction had 6 bases not matched to a gene; V was cut back by 5 bases and J by 3 bases. CDR3 bases: TGTGCCAGCAGCTTAACGGACAGGGTCTACGAGCAGTACTTC. Protein product: CASSLTDRVYEQYF.

This clonotype has just a few counts. The chain carries TRBV19 and TRBJ2-1; 10 nucleotides align to TRBD1. In germline, CDR1 is LNHDA, CDR2 SQIVND (reference sequence). The CDR3 totals 17 residues. V dropped 2 bases and J dropped 5; count of bases not matched to a gene: 9. The CDR3 sequence: CASSILSAGQGDNEQFF. The CDR3 coding sequence is TGTGCCAGTAGTATACTTTCTGCCGGACAGGGGGACAATGAGCAGTTCTTC.

This chain uses TRBV7-9 with TRBJ2-7; D is uncertain. Germline CDR1 reads SEHNR; CDR2 reads FQNEAQ (reference sequence). The CDR3 sequence is 14 residues long. Trimming shortened V by 3 bases and J by 5 bases, and 14 bases separated the two germline ends. The DNA of the CDR3 is TGTGCCAGCAGCTTCACCCCGGTTGATCACGAGCAGTACTTC. It yields the protein CASSFTPVDHEQYF.

This clonotype was detected a few times. This chain joins TRBV4-3 and TRBJ1-5, with a tentative D call TRBD1 (5 bases). CDR3 length: 16 amino acids. V gave up 0 bases and J gave up 6 bases, with 15 bases separating them. CDR1 is LGHNA, CDR2 YSLEER, per germline. The CDR3 region has the DNA TGCGCCAGCAGCCAAGATCTCGCGGGGCAGGGTCAGCCCCAGCATTTT. This codes for CASSQDLAGQGQPQHF.

In this sample, this clonotype turned up a few times. The V call is TRBV7-3, the J call TRBJ2-1; 9 positions agree with TRBD2. The CDR3 loop spans 16 amino acids. Germline loops: CDR1 SGHTA, CDR2 FQGTGA. Germline trimming cut 4 bases from V and 6 bases from J; bases unmatched to any gene: 10. CDR3 nucleotide sequence: TGTGCCAGCAGCTCGTACGGGACTAGCTACCTCAATGAGCAGTTCTTC. Encoded protein: CASSSYGTSYLNEQFF.

This clonotype was observed many times. The J gene is TRBJ2-7, the V gene TRBV27; D is unclear. The germline CDR1 and CDR2 sequences are MNHEY and SMNVEV (reference sequence). Trimming removed 0 bases from V and 7 bases from J, with 16 bases in between. The CDR3 spans 15 residues. This CDR3 is CASSLSPGPLDEQYF. The DNA of the CDR3 is TGTGCCAGCAGTTTATCGCCAGGCCCCCTAGATGAGCAGTACTTC.

J is TRBJ1-1 and V is TRBV12-3 or TRBV12-4, with D possibly matching TRBD1 (5 bases). The CDR3 contains 17 residues. V was clipped by 7 bases and J by 0 bases, with 21 bases between them. The chain's CDR3 is CASTALMGQTMNTEAFF. The CDR3 coding sequence is TGTGCCAGCACCGCTTTAATGGGGCAGACCATGAACACTGAAGCTTTCTTT.

This clonotype was seen ten or more times. V usage is TRBV7-2 and J usage is TRBJ2-3; D possibly matches TRBD1 or TRBD2 (5 bases each). CDR3 length: 16 residues. V was shortened by 2 bases and J by 3 bases, with 15 bases between the two germline ends. Germline V CDR1 and CDR2: SGHTA, FQGNSA. CDR3 amino acids: CASSLNPGPETDTQYF. The DNA for the CDR3 is TGTGCCAGCAGCTTAAATCCGGGGCCTGAGACAGATACGCAGTATTTT.

The sample holds a few counts of this clonotype. The V call is TRBV9, the J call TRBJ1-6; no clear D. This CDR3 spans 14 amino acids. The germline gives CDR1 SGDLS, CDR2 YYNGEE. V lost 0 bases and J lost 10, with 11 bases in between. CDR3 sequence: CASSVASSYSPLHF. The CDR3 DNA sequence: TGTGCCAGCAGCGTAGCCAGCTCTTACTCACCCCTCCACTTT.

The chain joins TRBV6-6 to TRBJ1-1; weak D call: TRBD1 (5 bases). This CDR3 has 15 residues. In germline, CDR1 is MNHNY, CDR2 SVGAGI (reference sequence). V gave up 6 bases and J gave up 8 bases, with 22 bases separating them. The CDR3 is CASSPLAGTVGEAFF. Here the CDR3 DNA reads TGTGCCAGCAGCCCTCTCGCCGGGACGGTCGGGGAAGCTTTCTTT.

The chain couples TRBV6-1 to TRBJ1-6, with TRBD1 as a possible D gene (6 bases). V gave up 6 bases and J gave up 7 bases, with 16 bases separating them. The CDR3 runs to 15 residues. CDR1 is MNHNS, CDR2 SASEGT, per germline. CDR3: CASSRAPGDNSPLHF. The CDR3 DNA sequence: TGTGCCAGCAGCCGAGCACCAGGGGACAATTCACCCCTCCACTTT.

This clonotype was counted a few times. J is TRBJ1-1 and V is TRBV9; the D gene is possibly TRBD1 (6 bases). Per the germline V gene, CDR1 is SGDLS and CDR2 is YYNGEE. The CDR3 has 15 residues. Trimming left V 3 bases short and J 5 bases short, with 17 bases between. CDR3 nucleotide sequence: TGTGCCAGCAGCGGCAACGACAGGCCCCAGACTGAAGCTTTCTTT. Translating it yields CASSGNDRPQTEAFF.

CDR3 loop: CSARPWDREVNTIYF. In DNA form, the CDR3 reads TGCAGTGCTAGGCCGTGGGACAGGGAAGTAAACACCATATATTTT. The chain has TRBV20-1 and TRBJ1-3; 9 positions agree with TRBD1. The CDR3 has 15 amino acids. Germline CDR1 DFQATT, CDR2 SNEGSKA (reference sequence). Unmatched junction bases numbered 9, after V lost 3 bases and J lost 6 bases.

The chain has TRBV21-1 and TRBJ2-1; no DNA check was done on the table's D call, TRBD2. TRBV21-1 is assigned pseudogene status. The CDR3 covers 17 residues. This CDR3 reads CASTPIGGTSGRNEQFF. The CDR3 coding sequence is TGTGCCAGCACCCCAATTGGTGGGACTAGCGGGAGGAATGAGCAGTTCTTC.

This chain uses TRBV7-6 with TRBJ2-1, with 10 bases matching TRBD2. The CDR3 has 16 amino acids. The V and J ends lost 4 bases and 5 bases, in that order; junction bases with no gene match: 8. In germline, CDR1 is SGHVS, CDR2 FNYEAQ. CDR3 sequence (DNA): TGTGCCAGCAGCTCCCAAGCGGGAGGGCCAGACAATGAGCAGTTCTTC. Its protein product is CASSSQAGGPDNEQFF.

This clonotype was detected a few times. The V and J genes are TRBV2 and TRBJ1-4, with D uncertain. Trimming cost V 8 bases and J 8 bases, with 15 bases left between them. From germline, CDR1 is SNHLY and CDR2 FYNNEI. This CDR3 comprises 13 residues. The CDR3 DNA reads as TGTGCCAGCTCACAGTCCCTCGAGGAAAAACTGTTTTTT. This translates into CASSQSLEEKLFF.

This clonotype was seen a few times. The rearrangement joins TRBV15 to TRBJ2-3; TRBD1 matches 9 bases. CDR1 LNHNV and CDR2 YYDKDF come from the germline V gene (reference sequence). Unmatched junction bases numbered 7, after V lost 0 bases and J lost 0 bases. CDR3 length: 18 residues. Written as DNA, the CDR3 is TGTGCCACCAGCAGAGATATCGGGACAGGGAGGAGCACAGATACGCAGTATTTT. This gives the protein CATSRDIGTGRSTDTQYF.

This clonotype appeared a few times. The chain has TRBV9 and TRBJ2-3; 11 bases are shared with TRBD2. The CDR3 has 19 amino acids. J was trimmed by 2 bases and V by 2 bases; bases with no gene match: 13. Germline CDR1 SGDLS, CDR2 YYNGEE. DNA for the CDR3: TGTGCCAGCAGCGTTGGCCTAGCGGGAGGAGCCTTAATCACAGATACGCAGTATTTT. It codes for CASSVGLAGGALITDTQYF.

The rearrangement joins TRBV5-5 to TRBJ2-3, with D possibly TRBD1 on 6 matching bases. The CDR3 has 14 residues. CDR1 and CDR2 from the germline V gene are SGHKS and YYEKEE (reference sequence). The V and J ends lost 4 bases and 2 bases respectively, with 11 bases between them. The CDR3 bases are TGTGCCAGCAGCGGCTGGACAGACACAGATACGCAGTATTTT. It translates to CASSGWTDTDTQYF.

This clonotype was detected only a few times. This chain connects TRBV27 to TRBJ2-7; D remains unclear. V gave up 3 bases and J gave up 0 bases, with 9 bases separating them. CDR3 size: 14 residues. Germline CDR1 is MNHEY and CDR2 is SMNVEV (reference sequence). CDR3 DNA sequence: TGTGCCAGCAGTTTCCGAGGCCCCTCCTACGAGCAGTACTTC. This sequence encodes CASSFRGPSYEQYF.

The chain has TRBV29-1 and TRBJ2-7; TRBD1 matches at 10 bases. Trimming cost V 6 bases and J 2 bases; bases outside gene matches: 7. The CDR3 totals 14 residues. The germline V gene has CDR1 SQVTM and CDR2 ANQGSEA. In DNA, the CDR3 is TGCAGCGTCCTTGGACAGGGGGAGACCTACGAGCAGTACTTC. Its protein is CSVLGQGETYEQYF.

This clonotype came up many times. The chain combines TRBV29-1 with TRBJ2-2; D gene ambiguous. The CDR3 loop spans 14 amino acids. The germline V and J ends were trimmed by 4 bases and 5 bases, with 14 bases remaining between them. Looked up from germline, CDR1 is SQVTM and CDR2 is ANQGSEA. CDR3 nucleotide sequence: TGCAGCGTTGTGTTCGTGGTGGGGACCGGGGAGCTGTTTTTT. Translating gives CSVVFVVGTGELFF.

The rearrangement uses TRBV7-2 and TRBJ2-3; D perhaps matches TRBD2 (5 bases). The germline V gene encodes CDR1 SGHTA and CDR2 FQGNSA. This CDR3 is 16 amino acids long. The V end was cut by 5 bases, the J end by 2 bases, with 17 bases between. The CDR3 nucleotides read TGTGCCAGCAGCGAGGGTTATTTCTCTGACACAGATACGCAGTATTTT. Protein: CASSEGYFSDTDTQYF.

The CDR3 DNA reads as TGTGCCATCAGTTGGGACATCGCCTACGAGCAGTACTTC. Its translation is CAISWDIAYEQYF. V usage is TRBV10-3 and J usage is TRBJ2-7; possibly TRBD1 for D (6 bases). This CDR3 is 13 amino acids long. V lost 5 bases, J lost 2 bases, and 10 bases lay in between. Germline V gene sequence: CDR1 ENHRY, CDR2 SYGVKD.

The chain recombines TRBV2 with TRBJ1-1; 8 bases fit TRBD1. Germline CDR1 reads SNHLY; CDR2 reads FYNNEI. The CDR3 runs 13 residues. Trimming took 7 bases from V and 5 from J; bases not matched to a gene: 6. The CDR3 loop reads CASIGTGWTEAFF. CDR3 bases: TGTGCCAGCATCGGGACAGGCTGGACTGAAGCTTTCTTT.

A few counts support this clonotype. Its ends do not fully match the called genes, so a read error is possible. The rearrangement links TRBV7-7 to TRBJ2-7, with D possibly being TRBD1 (6 bases). This CDR3 is 15 amino acids long. Germline assignment: CDR1 SSHAT and CDR2 FNYEAQ (reference sequence). CDR3 sequence: CASSLHPGQTYEQYF. CDR3 nucleotides: TGTGCTAGCAGCTTGCATCCGGGACAAACCTACGAGCAGTACTTC.

The chain couples TRBV24-1 to TRBJ2-3, with D tentatively TRBD2 (6 bases). Between the trimmed V and J ends, which lost 2 bases and 3 bases, there was a span of 14 bases. Germline CDR1 reads KGHDR; CDR2 reads SFDVKD. The CDR3 loop spans 16 amino acids. DNA for the CDR3: TGTGCCACCAGTGATTCCCGAAGGGGAGGTACAGATACGCAGTATTTT. It specifies CATSDSRRGGTDTQYF.